The rows below give T cell receptor beta chains drawn from one sample of a study of T-cell reconstitution after alpha-beta-depleted transplantation in children. One entry per CDR3 protein results from TCRdb running MiXCR on the PCR reads. In the table there are some 390,000 distinct CDR3 sequences, 20% of which are singletons. The specimen was PBMCs from the stem cell graft donor, collected from the stem cell graft. These TCRs come from a human donor who donated a stem cell graft to a child with acute myeloid leukemia. The CDR3 runs from the conserved cysteine through the conserved F or W. The order of the fields is V gene, D gene, clone size, J gene, CDR3 protein, CDR3 DNA. D genes are given only for firm matches. Where a row states a size, it is once, few, many or the class of an expanded clone; other rows omit it.

v_gene: TRBV28; d_gene: .; abundance: .; j_gene: TRBJ1-5; CDR3aa: CATNRAQLKRPQHF; CDR3nt: TGTGCCACCAACAGGGCGCAACTCAAAAGGCCCCAGCATTTT
v_gene: TRBV11-2; d_gene: TRBD1; abundance: many; j_gene: TRBJ2-7; CDR3aa: CASSSTGTGSYEQYF; CDR3nt: TGTGCCAGCAGCTCAACCGGGACAGGGTCCTACGAGCAGTACTTC
v_gene: TRBV5-1; d_gene: TRBD2; abundance: .; j_gene: TRBJ2-7; CDR3aa: CASSPGTRNTYEQYF; CDR3nt: TGCGCCAGCAGCCCGGGGACTAGAAATACTTACGAGCAGTACTTC
v_gene: TRBV9; d_gene: TRBD1; abundance: .; j_gene: TRBJ2-7; CDR3aa: CASSKRTGSGYEQYF; CDR3nt: TGTGCCAGCAGCAAACGGACAGGGAGTGGCTACGAGCAGTACTTC
v_gene: TRBV6-5; d_gene: TRBD1; abundance: .; j_gene: TRBJ1-4; CDR3aa: CASSYGQGEGKLFF; CDR3nt: TGTGCCAGCAGTTACGGTCAGGGGGAGGGAAAACTGTTTTTT
v_gene: TRBV7-8; d_gene: .; abundance: .; j_gene: TRBJ2-7; CDR3aa: CVSRLETYEQYF; CDR3nt: TGTGTCAGTCGACTAGAGACCTACGAGCAGTACTTC
v_gene: TRBV5-4; d_gene: .; abundance: few; j_gene: TRBJ1-1; CDR3aa: CASSLSRERGTEAFF; CDR3nt: TGTGCCAGCAGCTTGAGTCGAGAAAGAGGGACTGAAGCTTTCTTT
v_gene: TRBV7-9; d_gene: .; abundance: .; j_gene: TRBJ2-7; CDR3aa: CASSSLLRSEQYF; CDR3nt: TGTGCCAGCAGCTCCCTCCTTAGATCCGAGCAGTACTTC
v_gene: TRBV29-1; d_gene: TRBD2; abundance: many; j_gene: TRBJ2-1; CDR3aa: CSVEEGLADKQFF; CDR3nt: TGCAGCGTTGAGGAGGGACTAGCGGATAAGCAGTTCTTC
v_gene: TRBV27; d_gene: .; abundance: .; j_gene: TRBJ2-4; CDR3aa: CASALQATPLAKNIQYF; CDR3nt: TGTGCCAGCGCCCTACAGGCCACACCGCTAGCCAAAAACATTCAGTACTTC
v_gene: TRBV27; d_gene: .; abundance: many; j_gene: TRBJ1-1; CDR3aa: CASSYAKPATEAFF; CDR3nt: TGTGCCAGCAGTTACGCAAAGCCAGCCACTGAAGCTTTCTTT
v_gene: TRBV29-1; d_gene: TRBD1; abundance: many; j_gene: TRBJ2-7; CDR3aa: CSVMTGVSYEQYF; CDR3nt: TGCAGCGTAATGACAGGGGTGTCCTACGAGCAGTACTTC
v_gene: TRBV29-1; d_gene: .; abundance: .; j_gene: TRBJ1-1; CDR3aa: CSVEVGITEAFF; CDR3nt: TGCAGCGTTGAAGTAGGTATAACTGAAGCTTTCTTT
v_gene: TRBV12-3/TRBV12-4; d_gene: TRBD1; abundance: .; j_gene: TRBJ1-1; CDR3aa: CASSLGQGAWDTEAFF; CDR3nt: TGTGCCAGCAGTCTCGGACAGGGGGCTTGGGACACTGAAGCTTTCTTT
v_gene: TRBV12-3/TRBV12-4; d_gene: TRBD1; abundance: many; j_gene: TRBJ2-7; CDR3aa: CASSLGQVYEQYF; CDR3nt: TGTGCCAGCAGTTTGGGACAGGTCTACGAGCAGTACTTC
v_gene: TRBV6-2/TRBV6-3; d_gene: .; abundance: many; j_gene: TRBJ2-1; CDR3aa: CASSYEFPSYNEQFF; CDR3nt: TGTGCCAGCAGTTACGAGTTCCCCTCCTACAATGAGCAGTTCTTC
v_gene: TRBV7-2; d_gene: .; abundance: few; j_gene: TRBJ2-5; CDR3aa: CASSFEGYQETQYF; CDR3nt: TGTGCCAGCAGCTTCGAGGGTTACCAAGAGACCCAGTACTTC
v_gene: TRBV20-1; d_gene: .; abundance: .; j_gene: TRBJ2-2; CDR3aa: CSARDRHSGLNTGELFF; CDR3nt: TGCAGTGCTAGAGATAGGCATAGCGGCTTGAACACCGGGGAGCTGTTTTTT
v_gene: TRBV5-1; d_gene: TRBD2; abundance: .; j_gene: TRBJ2-1; CDR3aa: CASSLTSVGSYNEQFF; CDR3nt: TGCGCCAGCAGCTTGACTAGCGTAGGATCCTACAATGAGCAGTTCTTC
v_gene: TRBV6-5; d_gene: TRBD1; abundance: many; j_gene: TRBJ2-1; CDR3aa: CASSLHEGTGEYNEQFF; CDR3nt: TGTGCCAGCAGTTTACACGAAGGGACAGGGGAATACAATGAGCAGTTCTTC
v_gene: TRBV27; d_gene: .; abundance: .; j_gene: TRBJ2-1; CDR3aa: CASSFLQGEQFF; CDR3nt: TGTGCCAGCAGTTTTCTTCAGGGTGAGCAGTTCTTC
v_gene: TRBV20-1; d_gene: .; abundance: .; j_gene: TRBJ2-7; CDR3aa: CSATPLATSYEQYF; CDR3nt: TGCAGTGCTACCCCGCTTGCGACCTCCTACGAGCAGTACTTC
v_gene: TRBV12-5; d_gene: .; abundance: many; j_gene: TRBJ2-7; CDR3aa: CASGPRGGVYEQYF; CDR3nt: TGTGCTAGTGGCCCGAGGGGGGGAGTCTACGAGCAGTACTTC
v_gene: TRBV2; d_gene: .; abundance: .; j_gene: TRBJ2-1; CDR3aa: CASSEGRYNEQFF; CDR3nt: TGTGCCAGCAGTGAAGGCCGATACAATGAGCAGTTCTTC
v_gene: TRBV5-1; d_gene: TRBD1; abundance: few; j_gene: TRBJ2-2; CDR3aa: CASSQGTQGNLGELFF; CDR3nt: TGCGCCAGCAGCCAAGGAACACAGGGGAATCTCGGGGAGCTGTTTTTT
v_gene: TRBV19; d_gene: TRBD2; abundance: .; j_gene: TRBJ2-1; CDR3aa: CASSRASGRRGNEQFF; CDR3nt: TGTGCCAGTAGTAGAGCGAGCGGGAGACGGGGCAATGAGCAGTTCTTC
v_gene: TRBV24-1; d_gene: .; abundance: few; j_gene: TRBJ2-3; CDR3aa: CATPRGSTDTQYF; CDR3nt: TGTGCCACCCCCAGGGGAAGCACAGATACGCAGTATTTT
v_gene: TRBV20-1; d_gene: .; abundance: many; j_gene: TRBJ2-3; CDR3aa: CSSRTGSTDTQYF; CDR3nt: TGCAGTTCCAGGACGGGATCCACAGATACGCAGTATTTT
v_gene: TRBV6-5; d_gene: TRBD2; abundance: many; j_gene: TRBJ2-1; CDR3aa: CASSSPGLQYEQFF; CDR3nt: TGTGCCAGCAGTTCCCCGGGACTACAATATGAGCAGTTCTTC
v_gene: TRBV12-3/TRBV12-4; d_gene: .; abundance: many; j_gene: TRBJ1-1; CDR3aa: CASSLARKGSMNTEAFF; CDR3nt: TGTGCCAGCAGTTTAGCGAGGAAGGGGTCGATGAACACTGAAGCTTTCTTT
v_gene: TRBV6-1; d_gene: .; abundance: many; j_gene: TRBJ2-2; CDR3aa: CASSRDGNANTGELFF; CDR3nt: TGTGCCAGCAGCCGAGACGGCAACGCGAACACCGGGGAGCTGTTTTTT
v_gene: TRBV9; d_gene: .; abundance: .; j_gene: TRBJ2-3; CDR3aa: CASSFPQSGDTQYF; CDR3nt: TGTGCCAGCAGCTTCCCTCAGAGCGGGGATACGCAGTATTTT
v_gene: TRBV30; d_gene: TRBD2; abundance: few; j_gene: TRBJ2-1; CDR3aa: CAWSIPRLAIDEQFF; CDR3nt: TGTGCCTGGAGTATCCCGCGACTAGCGATCGATGAGCAGTTCTTC
v_gene: TRBV5-1; d_gene: .; abundance: .; j_gene: TRBJ2-3; CDR3aa: CASSLAAGRPNTDTQYF; CDR3nt: TGCGCCAGCAGCTTGGCCGCTGGCAGACCCAATACAGATACGCAGTATTTT
v_gene: TRBV15; d_gene: .; abundance: few; j_gene: TRBJ1-2; CDR3aa: CATRRENPGIGGYTF; CDR3nt: TGTGCCACCAGAAGAGAAAATCCAGGTATCGGTGGCTACACCTTC
v_gene: TRBV20-1; d_gene: .; abundance: few; j_gene: TRBJ2-3; CDR3aa: CSARDLRGERLTQYF; CDR3nt: TGCAGTGCTAGAGATCTCAGGGGCGAGAGGTTGACGCAGTATTTT
v_gene: TRBV7-2; d_gene: .; abundance: .; j_gene: TRBJ2-7; CDR3aa: CASSLARWRSYEQYF; CDR3nt: TGTGCCAGCAGCTTAGCGCGATGGAGAAGTTACGAGCAGTACTTC
v_gene: TRBV27; d_gene: .; abundance: .; j_gene: TRBJ1-4; CDR3aa: CASSAPPGRENEKLFF; CDR3nt: TGTGCCAGCAGTGCACCCCCCGGCAGGGAAAATGAAAAACTGTTTTTT
v_gene: TRBV15; d_gene: .; abundance: .; j_gene: TRBJ2-1; CDR3aa: CATSTRGEPTANEQFF; CDR3nt: TGTGCCACCAGCACCCGTGGGGAGCCGACGGCCAATGAGCAGTTCTTC
v_gene: TRBV7-2; d_gene: .; abundance: .; j_gene: TRBJ2-1; CDR3aa: CASSPPPGNNEQFF; CDR3nt: TGTGCCAGCAGCCCTCCCCCGGGTAACAATGAGCAGTTCTTC
v_gene: TRBV5-5; d_gene: TRBD2; abundance: .; j_gene: TRBJ2-7; CDR3aa: CASSSWTSGSYEQYF; CDR3nt: TGTGCCAGCAGCTCCTGGACTAGCGGATCCTACGAGCAGTACTTC
v_gene: TRBV12-3/TRBV12-4; d_gene: .; abundance: .; j_gene: TRBJ2-1; CDR3aa: CASSPDTLPYNEQFF; CDR3nt: TGTGCCAGCAGCCCGGACACACTGCCGTACAATGAGCAGTTCTTC
v_gene: TRBV29-1; d_gene: .; abundance: many; j_gene: TRBJ1-1; CDR3aa: CSVVRGDTEAFF; CDR3nt: TGCAGCGTTGTGCGGGGGGACACTGAAGCTTTCTTT
v_gene: TRBV7-8; d_gene: .; abundance: many; j_gene: TRBJ1-3; CDR3aa: CASSASPRRVGNTIYF; CDR3nt: TGTGCCAGCAGCGCATCTCCGCGAAGGGTCGGAAACACCATATATTTT
v_gene: TRBV12-3/TRBV12-4; d_gene: TRBD1; abundance: .; j_gene: TRBJ2-3; CDR3aa: CASSLSGTGGTDTQYF; CDR3nt: TGTGCCAGCAGTTTATCAGGGACAGGCGGCACAGATACGCAGTATTTT
v_gene: TRBV15; d_gene: .; abundance: .; j_gene: TRBJ2-2; CDR3aa: CATSRDYGKPGELFF; CDR3nt: TGTGCCACCAGCAGAGATTACGGGAAGCCCGGGGAGCTGTTTTTT
v_gene: TRBV10-2; d_gene: TRBD2; abundance: .; j_gene: TRBJ2-1; CDR3aa: CASSPGLAGVVEQFF; CDR3nt: TGCGCCAGCAGTCCGGGACTAGCGGGAGTCGTTGAGCAGTTCTTC
v_gene: TRBV28; d_gene: TRBD2; abundance: few; j_gene: TRBJ2-1; CDR3aa: CASTSRAGGVHEQFF; CDR3nt: TGTGCCAGCACTAGTAGGGCGGGGGGGGTGCATGAGCAGTTCTTC
v_gene: TRBV10-3; d_gene: .; abundance: many; j_gene: TRBJ2-5; CDR3aa: CAIRGLRETQYF; CDR3nt: TGTGCCATCAGGGGCCTTAGGGAGACCCAGTACTTC
v_gene: TRBV6-2/TRBV6-3; d_gene: .; abundance: .; j_gene: TRBJ2-3; CDR3aa: CASSDRTATDTQYF; CDR3nt: TGTGCCAGCAGTGACCGGACAGCAACAGATACGCAGTATTTT
v_gene: TRBV12-3/TRBV12-4; d_gene: .; abundance: few; j_gene: TRBJ2-3; CDR3aa: CASRPDTDTQYF; CDR3nt: TGTGCCAGCAGACCAGACACAGATACGCAGTATTTT
v_gene: TRBV12-3/TRBV12-4; d_gene: TRBD1; abundance: .; j_gene: TRBJ1-2; CDR3aa: CASTDRTGAPNYGYTF; CDR3nt: TGTGCCAGCACCGATCGGACAGGGGCCCCTAACTATGGCTACACCTTC